The 8 T cell receptor beta chains listed next were all sequenced from one sample in a study of tumor and adjacent non-tumor tissue in lung cancer. Three rounds of nested PCR, following a modified ARM-PCR protocol, produced the TCRbeta library. From the multiplex PCR reads, TCRdb called clonotypes with MiXCR, one entry per CDR3 protein. Among about 110,000 distinct CDR3 sequences listed, approximately 84% were seen once. This sample's RNA came from whole unsorted tissue. Input material: lung tumor tissue. These receptor sequences come from a man aged 65-85 years with non-small cell lung cancer.

As for this clonotype: One junction end does not reproduce the germline sequence, and a read error may be involved. The J gene is TRBJ1-6, the V gene TRBV6-1; D unresolved. Germline V lookup: CDR1 MNHNS, CDR2 SASEGT. The CDR3 contains 19 residues. CDR3 coding DNA: TGTGCCATTAGTGAAGCAATGATGGGAGCGGCCCAGAGTAATACACCCCTCCACTTT. Its translation is CAISEAMMGAAQSNTPLHF.

A word on this clonotype: Relative to the germline gene, one junction end is altered; a read error may explain this. The gene calls are TRBV4-3 and TRBJ2-1, with 8 bases matching TRBD2. The CDR3 covers 17 residues. The germline V gene has CDR1 LGHNA and CDR2 YSLEER. The CDR3 sequence: CASSQGPAGAEYNEKFF. DNA of the CDR3: TGCGCCAGCAGCCAGGGCCCAGCGGGAGCTGAATACAATGAGAAGTTCTTC.

This clonotype counts as large. This sequence joins TRBV4-3 and TRBJ2-3; unclear D gene. This CDR3 is built from 14 residues. V was clipped by 1 base and J by 6 bases, with 11 bases between them. Germline V gene sequence: CDR1 LGHNA, CDR2 YSLEER. CDR3 sequence reads: CASSQVSSGDTQYF. The CDR3, as DNA: TGCGCCAGCAGCCAAGTTAGTTCCGGGGATACGCAGTATTTT.

V and J are TRBV10-2 and TRBJ2-5; no firm D call. V lost 4 bases and J lost 5, with 17 bases in between. The CDR3 loop spans 15 amino acids. Per the germline V gene, CDR1 is WSHSY and CDR2 is SAAADI. The CDR3 nucleotides are TGCGCCAGCAGTGGTTCCGGCTTAGAAGTGGAGACCCAGTACTTC. As protein: CASSGSGLEVETQYF.

This rearrangement joins TRBV12-5 to TRBJ1-5; the D is unclear. Between the trimmed V and J ends, which lost 5 bases and 2 bases, there was a span of 16 bases. The germline gives CDR1 LGHNT, CDR2 FRNRAP. The length of the CDR3 is 16 residues. The CDR3 spells CASGLRPQKGNQPQHF. CDR3 sequence (DNA): TGTGCTAGTGGTCTACGTCCACAAAAAGGCAATCAGCCCCAGCATTTT. The full variable domain, in which reference TRBV12-5 and TRBJ1-5 provide the parts outside the CDR3, is DARVTQTPRHKVTEMGQEVTMRCQPILGHNTVFWYRQTMMQGLELLAYFRNRAPLDDSGMPKDRFSAEMPDATLATLKIQPSEPRDSAVYFCASGLRPQKGNQPQHFGDGTRLSIL.

For this clonotype: The CDR3 does not end in the conserved phenylalanine or tryptophan, so this is likely a read error. The chain employs TRBV6-5 and TRBJ1-1; maybe TRBD1 (6 bases). Germline V lookup: CDR1 MNHEY, CDR2 SVGAGI. The CDR3 length is 13 residues. The CDR3 nucleotides are TGTGCCAGCAAGGCAGGGGTTAACACTGAGGCTTTCTGT. Protein product: CASKAGVNTEAFC.

With regard to this clonotype: The germline gene is not matched at one end of the junction; a read error may be the cause. The V and J genes are TRBV11-3 and TRBJ2-5; D gene ambiguous. This CDR3 comprises 15 residues. In germline, CDR1 is SGHNT, CDR2 YENEEA. CDR3 nucleotides: TGTGCCAGAAGCAAGACCCAAACCACCCGAGAGACTCAGTACTTT. Its translation: CARSKTQTTRETQYF.

The V and J genes are TRBV4-1 and TRBJ1-5; D possibly corresponds to TRBD1 (5 bases). Germline V gene lookup returns CDR1 MGHRA and CDR2 YSYEKL. CDR3 length: 15 residues. V gave up 4 bases and J gave up 5 bases, with 15 bases separating them. CDR3 sequence reads: CASSPWTLPHQPQHF. The CDR3 DNA is TGCGCCAGCAGCCCCTGGACACTGCCCCATCAGCCCCAGCATTTT.